This T cell receptor beta chain was profiled in a study of blood T cell repertoires in COVID-19. Study at large: COVID-19 samples, acute and convalescent, were from the United States, Italy and Spain.

The CDR3 has 14 residues. The germline gives CDR1 SGHTA, CDR2 FQGNSA. V gave up 4 bases and J gave up 5 bases, with 14 bases separating them. Data came from immunoSEQ multiplex PCR; TCRdb stores just in-frame clones and leaves some out. The sample carries about 280,000 clones, about nine tenths recorded once. This sequence originates from a woman in her thirties with active or convalescent COVID-19. The chain recombines TRBV7-2 with TRBJ1-1; TRBD1 is a possible D gene (5 bases). What was sequenced was peripheral blood. DNA for the CDR3: TGTGCCAGCAGCTCAACCTCAGGGAGGACTGAAGCTTTCTTT. Its translation: CASSSTSGRTEAFF.